The rows below give T cell receptor beta chains drawn from one sample of a study of OX40 agonist ivuxolimab in advanced cancers. Using immunoSEQ multiplex PCR, the repertoire was profiled, and TCRdb retains in-frame clones only, with some absent. The sample includes 53,000 or so clones, 79% of them seen just once. The source material was CD4+ or CD8+ T cells sorted from blood, sampled in a trial of the OX40 agonist ivuxolimab. Every receptor here comes from an adult with an advanced solid tumor such as melanoma, head and neck, liver or kidney cancer. CDR3s include the opening cysteine and the closing phenylalanine or tryptophan. The D gene is left open where the match is weak. The size of a clone is reported for some rows only, either as once, few or many, or as a class for expanded clones.

CDR3: CASSPGQGGGLSGANVLTF
DNA: TGTGCCAGCTCACCGGGACAGGGAGGAGGCCTCTCTGGGGCCAACGTCCTGACTTTC
D: TRBD1
size: NA
V: TRBV18
J: TRBJ2-6

CDR3: CASRRQGPNTEAFF
DNA: TGTGCCAGCAGACGACAGGGTCCGAACACTGAAGCTTTCTTT
D: TRBD1
size: NA
V: TRBV6-5
J: TRBJ1-1

CDR3: CASSSPDRAGYSNQPQHF
DNA: TGTGCCAGTAGTTCCCCGGACAGGGCGGGTTATAGCAATCAGCCCCAGCATTTT
D: TRBD1
size: NA
V: TRBV19
J: TRBJ1-5

CDR3: CASSSLTGIGYTF
DNA: TGTGCCAGCAGTTCACTTACAGGGATTGGCTACACCTTC
D: NA
size: NA
V: TRBV6-1
J: TRBJ1-2

CDR3: CAISMGGGSGNTIYF
DNA: TGTGCCATCAGCATGGGGGGGGGCTCTGGAAACACCATATATTTT
D: NA
size: NA
V: TRBV10-3
J: TRBJ1-3

CDR3: CASSLDGTGEQYF
DNA: TGTGCCAGCAGCTTAGACGGGACCGGCGAGCAGTACTTC
D: NA
size: NA
V: TRBV11-3
J: TRBJ2-7

CDR3: CASSSSQGGDNQPQHF
DNA: TGTGCCAGCAGCAGCTCACAGGGGGGAGACAATCAGCCCCAGCATTTT
D: TRBD1
size: NA
V: TRBV6-6
J: TRBJ1-5

CDR3: CASSLGPSGLSTDTQYF
DNA: TGTGCCAGCAGCTTAGGCCCTAGCGGTCTTAGCACAGATACGCAGTATTTT
D: TRBD2
size: NA
V: TRBV7-2
J: TRBJ2-3

CDR3: CASSPLPGPHEQYF
DNA: TGTGCCAGCAGCCCGTTACCGGGACCGCACGAGCAGTACTTC
D: NA
size: NA
V: TRBV5-4
J: TRBJ2-7

CDR3: CASSLTFSGNTIYF
DNA: TGTGCCAGCAGCTTGACATTCTCTGGAAACACCATATATTTT
D: NA
size: few
V: TRBV7-2
J: TRBJ1-3

CDR3: CASSAGRGASYEQYF
DNA: TGTGCCAGCAGCGCAGGGCGGGGGGCGTCCTACGAGCAGTACTTC
D: TRBD2
size: NA
V: TRBV7-6
J: TRBJ2-7

CDR3: CSVEAGFYGYTF
DNA: TGCAGCGTTGAGGCAGGATTTTATGGCTACACCTTC
D: NA
size: few
V: TRBV29-1
J: TRBJ1-2

CDR3: CASSPRQGGGYTF
DNA: TGTGCCAGCAGCCCGAGACAGGGGGGTGGCTACACCTTC
D: TRBD1
size: NA
V: TRBV7-2
J: TRBJ1-2

CDR3: CASSRLAGYNEQFF
DNA: TGTGCCAGCAGTCGACTAGCGGGGTACAATGAGCAGTTCTTC
D: TRBD2
size: many
V: TRBV6-5
J: TRBJ2-1

CDR3: CASSPRQGQFF
DNA: TGTGCCAGCAGTCCGAGACAGGGGCAGTTCTTC
D: TRBD1
size: NA
V: TRBV28
J: TRBJ2-1

CDR3: CASSFRPLTGGAYTGELFF
DNA: TGTGCCAGTAGCTTTCGACCCCTAACAGGGGGCGCGTACACCGGGGAGCTGTTTTTT
D: TRBD1
size: NA
V: TRBV19
J: TRBJ2-2

CDR3: CASSLGRGRGNYGYTF
DNA: TGCGCCAGCAGCTTGGGCCGCGGTAGGGGTAACTATGGCTACACCTTC
D: NA
size: NA
V: TRBV5-1
J: TRBJ1-2

CDR3: CSVGRAKNIQYF
DNA: TGCAGCGTTGGCAGAGCCAAAAACATTCAGTACTTC
D: NA
size: NA
V: TRBV29-1
J: TRBJ2-4

CDR3: CASSPGPGVSYEQYF
DNA: TGTGCCAGCAGTCCCGGACCGGGCGTTTCCTACGAGCAGTACTTC
D: NA
size: few
V: TRBV6-5
J: TRBJ2-7

CDR3: CASSSRTGQLGRISEQYF
DNA: TGCGCCAGCAGCTCGAGGACAGGGCAATTAGGCCGTATCTCCGAGCAGTACTTC
D: TRBD1
size: NA
V: TRBV5-1
J: TRBJ2-7

CDR3: CASSPGQVGPGANVLTF
DNA: TGTGCCAGCAGCCCCGGACAGGTGGGGCCTGGGGCCAACGTCCTGACTTTC
D: TRBD1
size: once
V: TRBV7-9
J: TRBJ2-6

CDR3: CASTGATNEKLFF
DNA: TGTGCCAGCACAGGGGCAACTAATGAAAAACTGTTTTTT
D: NA
size: NA
V: TRBV2
J: TRBJ1-4

CDR3: CASSPAFRNTEAFF
DNA: TGTGCCAGCTCACCTGCTTTCCGGAACACTGAAGCTTTCTTT
D: NA
size: NA
V: TRBV18
J: TRBJ1-1

CDR3: CASSLVSARYGYTF
DNA: TGTGCCAGCAGCTTAGTAAGTGCCCGCTATGGCTACACCTTC
D: NA
size: NA
V: TRBV13
J: TRBJ1-2

CDR3: CASSLSGGSNQPQHF
DNA: TGCGCCAGCAGCTTGTCTGGGGGTAGCAATCAGCCCCAGCATTTT
D: NA
size: NA
V: TRBV5-1
J: TRBJ1-5

CDR3: CASSLSQRNTGELFF
DNA: TGTGCCAGCAGTTTATCACAGCGGAACACCGGGGAGCTGTTTTTT
D: NA
size: once
V: TRBV27
J: TRBJ2-2

CDR3: CASSSHRSTNEKLFF
DNA: TGTGCCAGTAGTTCCCACAGGTCAACTAATGAAAAACTGTTTTTT
D: NA
size: NA
V: TRBV19
J: TRBJ1-4

CDR3: CASRGQLSGNTIYF
DNA: TGTGCCAGCAGGGGACAGCTCTCTGGAAACACCATATATTTT
D: TRBD1
size: NA
V: TRBV28
J: TRBJ1-3

CDR3: CAWTVSRVGTEAFF
DNA: TGTGCCTGGACGGTTTCCAGGGTGGGCACTGAAGCTTTCTTT
D: NA
size: NA
V: TRBV30
J: TRBJ1-1

CDR3: CASSRRGFETEAFF
DNA: TGTGCCAGCAGCAGGAGGGGGTTTGAGACTGAAGCTTTCTTT
D: NA
size: NA
V: TRBV5-4
J: TRBJ1-1

CDR3: CASSESSGRAIEQFF
DNA: TGTGCCAGCAGTGAATCTAGCGGGAGGGCCATTGAGCAGTTCTTC
D: TRBD2
size: once
V: TRBV6-1
J: TRBJ2-1

CDR3: CAISESTSGPSGANVLTF
DNA: TGTGCCATCAGTGAGTCGACTAGCGGACCCTCTGGGGCCAACGTCCTGACTTTC
D: TRBD2
size: medium-sized
V: TRBV10-3
J: TRBJ2-6

CDR3: CASSTQETQYF
DNA: TGTGCCAGCTCCACCCAAGAGACCCAGTACTTC
D: NA
size: NA
V: TRBV18
J: TRBJ2-5

CDR3: CASLMTGVNTEAFF
DNA: TGCGCCAGCCTGATGACAGGAGTCAACACTGAAGCTTTCTTT
D: NA
size: NA
V: TRBV10-2
J: TRBJ1-1

CDR3: CASSIQLNSRSEAFF
DNA: TGTGCCAGTAGTATCCAGCTTAATTCGAGGTCTGAAGCTTTCTTT
D: NA
size: NA
V: TRBV19
J: TRBJ1-1

CDR3: CASSNPGSRNTIYF
DNA: TGTGCCAGCAGCAATCCGGGATCCCGAAACACCATATATTTT
D: NA
size: NA
V: TRBV7-2
J: TRBJ1-3

CDR3: CASSPRGGSGANVLTF
DNA: TGTGCCAGTAGTCCCCGAGGGGGCTCTGGGGCCAACGTCCTGACTTTC
D: NA
size: NA
V: TRBV19
J: TRBJ2-6

CDR3: CASSFDNRGTNEKLFF
DNA: TGTGCCAGCAGCTTCGACAACCGCGGGACTAATGAAAAACTGTTTTTT
D: NA
size: NA
V: TRBV7-9
J: TRBJ1-4

CDR3: CASSPQGGNTEAFF
DNA: TGTGCCAGTAGTCCGCAGGGCGGGAACACTGAAGCTTTCTTT
D: NA
size: NA
V: TRBV19
J: TRBJ1-1

CDR3: CASSTGGNPVGEQFF
DNA: TGTGCCAGCAGTACAGGGGGTAATCCGGTGGGTGAGCAGTTCTTC
D: TRBD1
size: once
V: TRBV6-5
J: TRBJ2-1

CDR3: CASRRGYQETQYF
DNA: TGTGCCAGCAGAAGGGGGTACCAAGAGACCCAGTACTTC
D: NA
size: NA
V: TRBV7-2
J: TRBJ2-5

CDR3: CAWGKRETYEQYF
DNA: TGTGCCTGGGGTAAGCGGGAGACCTACGAGCAGTACTTC
D: TRBD2
size: NA
V: TRBV30
J: TRBJ2-7

CDR3: CASIGGGNTEAFF
DNA: TGTGCCAGTATTGGGGGTGGCAACACTGAAGCTTTCTTT
D: NA
size: NA
V: TRBV19
J: TRBJ1-1

CDR3: CASSPNQAGHYGYTF
DNA: TGTGCCAGCAGTCCCAATCAGGCAGGGCACTATGGCTACACCTTC
D: NA
size: few
V: TRBV28
J: TRBJ1-2

CDR3: CASSLDPGADGNTIYF
DNA: TGTGCCAGCAGCTTAGATCCGGGGGCCGATGGAAACACCATATATTTT
D: NA
size: NA
V: TRBV7-2
J: TRBJ1-3

CDR3: CASSQDRSGTHLKSHNEQFF
DNA: TGTGCCAGCAGCCAAGACAGATCCGGGACTCACCTCAAGTCCCACAATGAGCAGTTCTTC
D: NA
size: NA
V: TRBV14
J: TRBJ2-1

CDR3: CASIQSTGYYGYTF
DNA: TGTGCCAGCATTCAATCGACAGGTTACTATGGCTACACCTTC
D: NA
size: NA
V: TRBV2
J: TRBJ1-2

CDR3: CASKVNPPPPDTQYF
DNA: TGTGCCAGCAAAGTGAACCCGCCCCCCCCAGATACGCAGTATTTT
D: NA
size: NA
V: TRBV2
J: TRBJ2-3

CDR3: CASSPGQLYQPQHF
DNA: TGCGCCAGCAGTCCTGGACAGCTCTATCAGCCCCAGCATTTT
D: NA
size: few
V: TRBV10-2
J: TRBJ1-5

CDR3: CASSEQGVSTEAFF
DNA: TGTGCCAGCAGTGAGCAGGGGGTGAGCACTGAAGCTTTCTTT
D: TRBD1
size: once
V: TRBV6-1
J: TRBJ1-1

CDR3: CASSVGGSYNEQFF
DNA: TGTGCCAGCAGCGTAGGCGGTAGCTACAATGAGCAGTTCTTC
D: NA
size: NA
V: TRBV9
J: TRBJ2-1

CDR3: CSVGDRVGGGELFF
DNA: TGCAGCGTTGGGGACAGGGTGGGCGGCGGGGAGCTGTTTTTT
D: TRBD1
size: NA
V: TRBV29-1
J: TRBJ2-2

CDR3: CASSLSGTGREKLFF
DNA: TGTGCCAGCAGCTTGTCCGGGACAGGGCGTGAAAAACTGTTTTTT
D: TRBD1
size: NA
V: TRBV7-2
J: TRBJ1-4

CDR3: CASSPGYGYTF
DNA: TGTGCCAGCAGCCCAGGGTATGGCTACACCTTC
D: NA
size: NA
V: TRBV11-2
J: TRBJ1-2

CDR3: CASSVVSLAGQETQYF
DNA: TGTGCCAGCAGCGTAGTGAGTCTAGCGGGGCAAGAGACCCAGTACTTC
D: TRBD2
size: NA
V: TRBV9
J: TRBJ2-5

CDR3: CATSRDRGTGELFF
DNA: TGTGCCACCAGCAGAGACAGGGGTACCGGGGAGCTGTTTTTT
D: NA
size: NA
V: TRBV15
J: TRBJ2-2

CDR3: CASSLWAGVSGANVLTF
DNA: TGTGCCAGCAGTTTATGGGCAGGCGTCTCTGGGGCCAACGTCCTGACTTTC
D: NA
size: NA
V: TRBV27
J: TRBJ2-6

CDR3: CASSGQGNYGYTF
DNA: TGTGCCAGCAGTGGACAGGGGAACTATGGCTACACCTTC
D: TRBD1
size: NA
V: TRBV6-1
J: TRBJ1-2

CDR3: CASSESLGGNTEAFF
DNA: TGCGCCAGCAGTGAGTCGCTTGGAGGGAACACTGAAGCTTTCTTT
D: NA
size: NA
V: TRBV10-1
J: TRBJ1-1